This TCR beta chain was documented in a study of T-cell memory formation after mild COVID-19 (dated by TCRdb to about 2021). Regarding the study in general: Most TCR sequence clusters were specific to one of the two donors. In two donors, T-cell clones that expanded and contracted after mild COVID-19 were followed by sequencing TCRalpha and TCRbeta repertoires longitudinally. The cohort comprised two young, previously healthy adult volunteers, one female and one male. Findings and caveats that apply to the study as a whole: Contracting CD4+ clones turned up mainly in the CM and EM memory subsets, whereas EMRA was where CD8+ clones were enriched. Balanced CD4/CD8 phenotypes were observed for clones contracting from day 15 to 85, whereas a bias towards CD4+ was observed for a second wave of clones expanding from day 15 to 37. The second-wave clones that peaked on day 37 were not confirmed to be SARS-CoV-2 specific. Only two mild cases were covered in the study, and larger cohorts including severe cases with pre-infection samples were considered necessary. The detection of some responding clones in pre-infection memory suggests that pre-existing cross-reactive memory T cells joined the SARS-CoV-2 response.

Ficoll-Paque density gradient centrifugation was used to isolate PBMCs. Spanning cysteine to phenylalanine, the CDR3 consists of 15 amino acids. Solely the CDR3 DNA is kept, with 45 bases framed from the first base. CDR1 and CDR2 are read off the germline V gene as SQVTM and ANQGSEA. Trimmed from V: 6 bases; trimmed from J: 2 bases; junction bases lacking a gene match: 7. On this clonotype itself: The antigen it recognizes is unknown. No base qualities exist here, and no much larger clone lies one base off it.

Sequenced using an Illumina NovaSeq 6000. TCRalpha and TCRbeta cDNA libraries were built by 5'RACE with constant-segment primers, adding sample barcodes and unique molecular identifiers. Trizol reagent was used to extract RNA from every sample. Amplification of the libraries took two PCR steps, and the second step added a second sample barcode plus Illumina TruSeq adapters. Libraries were sequenced on an Illumina NovaSeq with 2 x 150 bp paired-end reads. From the authors' description of their analysis: With migec v1.2.7, reads were demultiplexed and then collapsed into UMI-guided consensus sequences. With mixcr v2.1.11, UMI consensuses were aligned to TRA and TRB V and J templates and assembled into clonotypes. Expanded or contracted clonotypes were those called significant by both edgeR and NoisET, with noise models trained on biological replicates. For edgeR calls, the thresholds were a false discovery rate-adjusted p below 0.01 and a log2 fold-change of 1. PCA with hierarchical clustering of max-normalized trajectories of the 1000 most abundant clonotypes was used as exploratory dynamics analysis. The CD4 or CD8 phenotype of responding clones was assigned using the separately sequenced CD4+ and CD8+ repertoires. TCRdb trimmed public reads at Q25 via fastp, called clones via MiXCR and kept in-frame beta chains. Every entry covers one CDR3 protein and lists the most common genes and DNA from its rows. V and J calls and clone size were set by TCRdb, not the authors. For this sample the table gives 550,000 to 650,000 distinct CDR3 sequences, of which roughly a sixth were detected only once. Just over 8% of the sample rests with the top ten.

Recombination joined TRBV29-1 with TRBJ2-4; 10 middle bases align to TRBD1. Material for sequencing was PBMCs or a T cell subset sorted from them (not recorded which). The clonotype was recovered from an adult woman who had mild COVID-19 (a few samples of this study predate the infection). The sample titles of this study are shuffled in the database, so cell type and time point are left out; the donor was told from shared clones. The encoded CDR3 is CSVAPGQGTKNIQYF. The sequenced DNA: TGCAGCGTAGCCCCGGGACAGGGGACCAAAAACATTCAGTACTTC. With the rest looked up from the reference TRBV29-1 and TRBJ2-4 genes rather than sequenced, the full variable domain is SAVISQKPSRDICQRGTSLTIQCQVDSQVTMMFWYRQQPGQSLTLIATANQGSEATYESGFVIDKFPISRPNLTFSTLTVSNMSPEDSSIYLCSVAPGQGTKNIQYFGAGTRLSVL.